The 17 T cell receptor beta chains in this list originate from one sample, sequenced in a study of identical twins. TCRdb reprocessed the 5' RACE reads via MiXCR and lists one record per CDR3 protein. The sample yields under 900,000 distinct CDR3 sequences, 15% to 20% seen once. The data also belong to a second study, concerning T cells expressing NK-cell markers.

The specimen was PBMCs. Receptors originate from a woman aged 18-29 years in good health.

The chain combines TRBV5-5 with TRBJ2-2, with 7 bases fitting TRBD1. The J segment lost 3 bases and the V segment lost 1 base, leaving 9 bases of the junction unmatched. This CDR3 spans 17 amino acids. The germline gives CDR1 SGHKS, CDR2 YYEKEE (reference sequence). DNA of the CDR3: TGTGCCAGCAGCTTGCAACCGGGACAGACAGACACCGGGGAGCTGTTTTTT. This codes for CASSLQPGQTDTGELFF.

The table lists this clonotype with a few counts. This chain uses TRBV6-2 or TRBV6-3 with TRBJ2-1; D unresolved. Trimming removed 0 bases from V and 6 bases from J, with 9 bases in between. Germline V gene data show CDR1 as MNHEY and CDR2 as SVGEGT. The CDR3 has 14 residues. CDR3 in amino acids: CASSYSTSLNEQFF. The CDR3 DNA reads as TGTGCCAGCAGTTACTCGACCTCCCTCAATGAGCAGTTCTTC.

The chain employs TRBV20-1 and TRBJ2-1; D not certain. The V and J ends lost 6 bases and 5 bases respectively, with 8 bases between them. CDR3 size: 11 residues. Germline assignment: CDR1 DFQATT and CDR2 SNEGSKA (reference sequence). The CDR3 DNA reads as TGCAGTGCCTCAATTAACAATGAGCAGTTCTTC. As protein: CSASINNEQFF.

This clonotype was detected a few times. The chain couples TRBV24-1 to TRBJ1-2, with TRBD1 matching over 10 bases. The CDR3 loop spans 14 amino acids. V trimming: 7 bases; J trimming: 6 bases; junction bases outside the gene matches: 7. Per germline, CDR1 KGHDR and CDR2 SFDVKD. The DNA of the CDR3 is TGTGCCACCAGCCTCCGGGACAGGGGACATGGCTACACCTTC. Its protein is CATSLRDRGHGYTF.

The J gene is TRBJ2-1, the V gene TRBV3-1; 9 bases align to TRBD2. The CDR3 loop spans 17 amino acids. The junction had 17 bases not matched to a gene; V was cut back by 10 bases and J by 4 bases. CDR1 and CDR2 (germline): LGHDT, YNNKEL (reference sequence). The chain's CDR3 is CATTIRLAANAYNEQFF. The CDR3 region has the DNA TGTGCCACCACCATCCGACTAGCGGCAAACGCTTACAATGAGCAGTTCTTC.

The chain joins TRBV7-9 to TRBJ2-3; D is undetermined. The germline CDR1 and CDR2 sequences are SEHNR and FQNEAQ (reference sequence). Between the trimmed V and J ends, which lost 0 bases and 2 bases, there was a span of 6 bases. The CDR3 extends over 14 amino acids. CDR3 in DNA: TGTGCCAGCAGCTTAGCGGGCCACACAGATACGCAGTATTTT. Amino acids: CASSLAGHTDTQYF.

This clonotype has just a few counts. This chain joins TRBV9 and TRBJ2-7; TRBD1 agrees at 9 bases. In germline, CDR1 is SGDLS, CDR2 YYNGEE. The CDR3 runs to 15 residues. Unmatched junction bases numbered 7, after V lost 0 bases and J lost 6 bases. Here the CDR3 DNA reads TGTGCCAGCAGCGTAGGTGAGGACAGGGGACCCGAGCAGTACTTC. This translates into CASSVGEDRGPEQYF.

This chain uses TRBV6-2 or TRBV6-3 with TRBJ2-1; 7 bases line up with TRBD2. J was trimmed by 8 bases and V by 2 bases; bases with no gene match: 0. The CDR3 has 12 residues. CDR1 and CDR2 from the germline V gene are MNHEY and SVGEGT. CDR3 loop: CASSYREDEQFF. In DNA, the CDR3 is TGTGCCAGCAGTTACCGGGAGGATGAGCAGTTCTTC.

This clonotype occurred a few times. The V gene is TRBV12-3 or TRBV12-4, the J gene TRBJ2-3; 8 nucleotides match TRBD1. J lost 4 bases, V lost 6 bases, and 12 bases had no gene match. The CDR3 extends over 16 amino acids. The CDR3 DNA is TGTGCCAGCAGGGCCGCAGGGGGCGCTGGTGCAGATACGCAGTATTTT. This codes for CASRAAGGAGADTQYF.

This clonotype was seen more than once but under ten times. This chain's CDR3 is CASSIELPHTDTQYF. The CDR3 DNA is TGTGCCAGCAGCATCGAACTACCCCACACAGATACGCAGTATTTT. The chain has TRBV7-2 and TRBJ2-3; no firm D call. CDR3 size: 15 residues. Trimming pared 5 bases from V and 2 bases from J, leaving 14 bases between. The germline CDR1 and CDR2 sequences are SGHTA and FQGNSA.

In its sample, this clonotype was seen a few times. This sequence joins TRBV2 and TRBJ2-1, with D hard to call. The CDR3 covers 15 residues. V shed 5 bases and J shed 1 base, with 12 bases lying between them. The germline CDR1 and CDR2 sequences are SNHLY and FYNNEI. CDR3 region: CASSKDAKSYNEQFF. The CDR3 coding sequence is TGTGCCAGCAGTAAGGACGCGAAGTCCTACAATGAGCAGTTCTTC.

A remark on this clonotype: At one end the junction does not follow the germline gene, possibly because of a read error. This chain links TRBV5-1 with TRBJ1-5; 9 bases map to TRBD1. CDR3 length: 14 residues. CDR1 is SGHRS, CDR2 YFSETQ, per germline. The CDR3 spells CASSLRQGDQPQHF. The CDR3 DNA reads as TGTGCCAGCAGTCTTCGACAGGGGGACCAGCCCCAGCATTTT.

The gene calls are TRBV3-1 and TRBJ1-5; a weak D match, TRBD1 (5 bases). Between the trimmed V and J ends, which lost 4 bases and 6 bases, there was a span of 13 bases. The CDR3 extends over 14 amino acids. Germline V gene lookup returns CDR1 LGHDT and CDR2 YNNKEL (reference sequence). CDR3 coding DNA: TGTGCCAGCAGCCCGGGGCCCTCGGTTCAGCCCCAGCATTTT. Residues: CASSPGPSVQPQHF. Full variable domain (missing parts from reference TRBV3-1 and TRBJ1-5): DTAVSQTPKYLVTQMGNDKSIKCEQNLGHDTMYWYKQDSKKFLKIMFSYNNKELIINETVPNRFSPKSPDKAHLNLHINSLELGDSAVYFCASSPGPSVQPQHFGDGTRLSIL.

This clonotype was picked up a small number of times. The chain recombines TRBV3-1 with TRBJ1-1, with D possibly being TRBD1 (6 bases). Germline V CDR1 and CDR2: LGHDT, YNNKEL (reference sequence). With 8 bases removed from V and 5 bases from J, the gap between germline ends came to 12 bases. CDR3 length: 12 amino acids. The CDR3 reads CASSKGGTEAFF. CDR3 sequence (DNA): TGTGCCAGCTCCAAGGGGGGGACTGAAGCTTTCTTT.

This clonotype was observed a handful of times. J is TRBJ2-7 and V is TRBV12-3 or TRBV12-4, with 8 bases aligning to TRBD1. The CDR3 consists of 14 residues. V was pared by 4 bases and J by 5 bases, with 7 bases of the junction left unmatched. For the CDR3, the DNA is TGTGCCAGCAGTTCAAGACAGGGGTCCGACGAGCAGTACTTC. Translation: CASSSRQGSDEQYF.

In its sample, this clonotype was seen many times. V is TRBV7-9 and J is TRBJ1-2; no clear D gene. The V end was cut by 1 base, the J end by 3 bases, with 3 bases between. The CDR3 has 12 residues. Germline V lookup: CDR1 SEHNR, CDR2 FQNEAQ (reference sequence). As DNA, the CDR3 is TGTGCCAGCAGCTTAGGGGACTATGGCTACACCTTC. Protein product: CASSLGDYGYTF.

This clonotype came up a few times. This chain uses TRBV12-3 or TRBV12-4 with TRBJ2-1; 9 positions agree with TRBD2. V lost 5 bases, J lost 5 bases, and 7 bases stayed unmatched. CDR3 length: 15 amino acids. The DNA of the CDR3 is TGTGCCAGCAGTCCATCTAGCGGGGTTGACAATGAGCAGTTCTTC. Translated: CASSPSSGVDNEQFF.